This T cell receptor beta chain was sequenced in a study of blood T cell repertoires in COVID-19. As for the study in general: Sources were T cells, B-cell-depleted T cells, or PBMCs; the material itself was cDNA or gDNA.

How the authors handled the data: Using reference gene primer amplification, nucleated cell counts were estimated. Sequencing was performed with immunoSEQ multiplex PCR; in TCRdb, only in-frame clones are kept and a portion is missing. The DNA was the basis for D and trimming; V, J and clone size are from that table. The data hold around 290,000 clones, with around nine tenths observed a single time. The CDR3 runs to 14 residues. Germline V lookup: CDR1 SEHNR, CDR2 FQNEAQ (reference sequence). V was clipped by 8 bases and J by 0 bases; unmatched bases: 7. Everyone who took part was roughly 18 to 100 years old, and they came from some 23 US areas. Cohort 3 recovery required two negative PCRs, clearance, or symptom resolution.

V and J are TRBV7-9 and TRBJ2-7; 7 bases match TRBD2. Specimen: PBMCs or T cells enriched from blood (not recorded which). This clonotype was sampled from a woman under 30 who had recovered from COVID-19. The CDR3 spells CASRDGGSSYEQYF. The CDR3 DNA is TGTGCCAGCCGAGACGGGGGGAGCTCCTACGAGCAGTACTTC.